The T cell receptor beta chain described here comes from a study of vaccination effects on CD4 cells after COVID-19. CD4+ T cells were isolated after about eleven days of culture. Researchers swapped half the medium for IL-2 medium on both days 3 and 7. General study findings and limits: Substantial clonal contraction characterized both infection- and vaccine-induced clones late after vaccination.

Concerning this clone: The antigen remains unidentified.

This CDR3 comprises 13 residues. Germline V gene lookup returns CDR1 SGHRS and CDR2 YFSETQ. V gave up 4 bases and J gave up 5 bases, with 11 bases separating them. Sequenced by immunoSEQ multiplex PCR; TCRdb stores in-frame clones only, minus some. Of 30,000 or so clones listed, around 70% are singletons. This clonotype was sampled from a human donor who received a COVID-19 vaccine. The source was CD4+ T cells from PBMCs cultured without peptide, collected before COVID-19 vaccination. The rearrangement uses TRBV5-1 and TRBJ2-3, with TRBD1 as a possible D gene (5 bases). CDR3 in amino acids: CASSQGIGDTQYF. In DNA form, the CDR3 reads TGCGCCAGCAGCCAGGGTATCGGAGATACGCAGTATTTT. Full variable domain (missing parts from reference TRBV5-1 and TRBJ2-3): KAGVTQTPRYLIKTRGQQVTLSCSPISGHRSVSWYQQTPGQGLQFLFEYFSETQRNKGNFPGRFSGRQFSNSRSEMNVSTLELGDSALYLCASSQGIGDTQYFGPGTRLTVL.